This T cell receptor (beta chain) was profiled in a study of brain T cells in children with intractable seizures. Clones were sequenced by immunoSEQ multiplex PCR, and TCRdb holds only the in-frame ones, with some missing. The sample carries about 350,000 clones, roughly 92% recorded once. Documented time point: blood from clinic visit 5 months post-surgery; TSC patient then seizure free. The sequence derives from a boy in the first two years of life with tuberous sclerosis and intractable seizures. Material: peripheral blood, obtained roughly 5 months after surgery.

The CDR3 is CASSLALGVAEAFF. In DNA, the CDR3 is TGTGCCAGCAGCTTAGCCTTAGGGGTGGCTGAAGCTTTCTTT. V usage is TRBV11-3 and J usage is TRBJ1-1; weak D call: TRBD1 (5 bases). The CDR3 is made up of 14 amino acids. V was cut by 1 base and J by 6 bases, with 12 bases left in between. The germline V gene encodes CDR1 SGHNT and CDR2 YENEEA.